One sample yielded the 20 T cell receptor beta chains listed below, sequenced in a study of Ad26.COV2.S vaccination and SARS-CoV-2 variants. As to treatment: some 20 received Ad26.COV2.S at low or high dose, single or two shots; about five received placebo; per-sample allocation not given. Sampling happened 63 days after the first vaccine or placebo injection. Some clones are missing from TCRdb's copy, which holds only in-frame ones; the method was immunoSEQ multiplex PCR. This sample has roughly 420,000 clones; roughly 90% occur once, and the top ten carry 3.6%. The sequencing used peripheral blood, collected in a trial of Ad26.COV2.S vaccine versus placebo. The receptor set was obtained from a person between 18 and 60 years old who received the Ad26.COV2.S COVID-19 vaccine or a placebo.

The chain is built from TRBV7-3 and TRBJ1-6; the D gene is possibly TRBD1 (6 bases). CDR1 is SGHTA and CDR2 is FQGTGA in the germline V gene. The V gene lost 8 bases and the J gene lost 5 bases, with 13 bases spanning the gap. The CDR3 has 14 amino acids. The CDR3 sequence is CASSPGHDNSPLHF. The CDR3, as DNA: TGTGCCAGCTCCCCGGGACACGATAATTCACCCCTCCACTTT.

The V gene is TRBV4-3, the J gene TRBJ2-2; 8 bases match TRBD1. Trimming at V came to 5 bases and at J to 2 bases, leaving 4 bases not matched to a gene. Germline V gene data show CDR1 as LGHNA and CDR2 as YSLEER. This CDR3 region has 15 residues. CDR3 nucleotides: TGCGCCAGCAGCTGGGCAGGGGGCAACACCGGGGAGCTGTTTTTT. Translation: CASSWAGGNTGELFF.

This clone has a single count. This sequence joins TRBV6-2 or TRBV6-3 and TRBJ2-2; either TRBD1 or TRBD2 may supply D (5 bases each). The CDR3 loop spans 18 amino acids. V was pared by 2 bases and J by 5 bases, with 21 bases between. Germline V gene sequence: CDR1 MNHEY, CDR2 SVGEGT. CDR3 protein: CASSYSRRDGLGTGELFF. CDR3 bases: TGTGCCAGCAGTTACAGTCGTAGGGACGGCCTTGGGACCGGGGAGCTGTTTTTT.

The chain has TRBV6-6 and TRBJ1-4, with 12 bases lining up with TRBD1. V gave up 5 bases and J gave up 7 bases; unmatched junction bases: 8. Germline lookup yields CDR1 MNHNY and CDR2 SVGAGI (reference sequence). The CDR3 consists of 16 residues. The CDR3 loop is CASSTHGTGGGEKLFF. CDR3 DNA: TGTGCCAGCAGTACCCACGGGACAGGGGGCGGTGAAAAACTGTTTTTT.

The chain recombines TRBV4-1 with TRBJ1-2; 7 nucleotides match TRBD1. The CDR3 runs to 15 residues. V dropped 0 bases and J dropped 8; count of bases not matched to a gene: 9. Germline CDR1 and CDR2: MGHRA and YSYEKL. The CDR3 coding sequence is TGCGCCAGCAGCCAAGAAATCGGACAGGCTGGCGGCTACACCTTC. Its protein product is CASSQEIGQAGGYTF.

The V call is TRBV28, the J call TRBJ1-3; no definite D call. Between the trimmed V and J ends, which lost 5 bases and 0 bases, there was a span of 14 bases. This CDR3 is built from 16 residues. Germline V gene data show CDR1 as MDHEN and CDR2 as SYDVKM. CDR3 sequence reads: CASSLPRGSSGNTIYF. CDR3 sequence (DNA): TGTGCCAGCAGTCTACCTCGTGGCAGCTCTGGAAACACCATATATTTT.

The J gene is TRBJ2-3, the V gene TRBV9; D remains unclear. Germline assignment: CDR1 SGDLS and CDR2 YYNGEE. This CDR3 region has 16 residues. Trimming removed 4 bases from V and 5 bases from J, with 20 bases in between. CDR3 in amino acids: CASSPPTPVSIDTQYF. CDR3 in DNA: TGTGCCAGCAGCCCCCCGACACCTGTTTCCATAGATACGCAGTATTTT.

The CDR3 nucleotides read TGTGCCAGCAGTGAAAGGTTAAGCACCGGGGAGCTGTTTTTT. Translation gives CASSERLSTGELFF. This chain links TRBV2 with TRBJ2-2; D not resolved. Germline values: CDR1 SNHLY, CDR2 FYNNEI. This CDR3 has 14 residues. V lost 2 bases and J 4 bases, leaving 8 bases between the germline ends.

The V and J genes are TRBV19 and TRBJ1-3, with 8 nucleotides matching TRBD1. The V gene end was trimmed by 6 bases and the J gene end by 2 bases; junction bases not matched to a gene: 12. CDR3 size: 17 residues. CDR1 and CDR2 (germline): LNHDA, SQIVND (reference sequence). CDR3 DNA sequence: TGTGCCAGTAGGAATTACGCAGGGACAGGTGCTGGAAACACCATATATTTT. It is translated as CASRNYAGTGAGNTIYF. The full variable domain, its missing parts supplied by reference TRBV19 and TRBJ1-3, is DGGITQSPKYLFRKEGQNVTLSCEQNLNHDAMYWYRQDPGQGLRLIYYSQIVNDFQKGDIAEGYSVSREKKESFPLTVTSAQKNPTAFYLCASRNYAGTGAGNTIYFGEGSWLTVV.

This clone came up once. Other DNA sequences in the sample encode the same CDR3. This chain uses TRBV28 with TRBJ2-7, with D perhaps TRBD2 (6 bases). This CDR3 contains 12 residues. Trimming removed 6 bases from V and 4 bases from J, with 10 bases in between. Looked up from germline, CDR1 is MDHEN and CDR2 is SYDVKM. CDR3: CASSLAGYEQYF. The CDR3 DNA follows: TGTGCCAGCAGCCTCGCGGGGTACGAGCAGTACTTC.

This chain connects TRBV5-8 to TRBJ1-1, with 9 bases identical to TRBD1. Germline CDR1 and CDR2: SGHTS and YDEGEE. Trimming at V came to 4 bases and at J to 3 bases, leaving 7 bases not matched to a gene. The CDR3 is made up of 15 amino acids. The CDR3 nucleotides read TGTGCCAGCAGCGATGGGACAGGGTGGGACACTGAAGCTTTCTTT. Its protein is CASSDGTGWDTEAFF. The full variable domain, in which reference TRBV5-8 and TRBJ1-1 provide the parts outside the CDR3, is EAGVTQSPTHLIKTRGQQATLRCSPISGHTSVYWYQQALGLGLQFLLWYDEGEERNRGNFPPRFSGRQFPNYSSELNVNALELEDSALYLCASSDGTGWDTEAFFGQGTRLTVV.

The chain couples TRBV29-1 to TRBJ2-5, with D maybe TRBD2 (6 bases). Germline assignment: CDR1 SQVTM and CDR2 ANQGSEA. This CDR3 has 12 residues. V was cut by 4 bases and J by 4 bases, with 10 bases left in between. In DNA form, the CDR3 reads TGCAGCGTTGTGGGACTCGGAGAGACCCAGTACTTC. This gives the protein CSVVGLGETQYF.

V usage is TRBV5-1 and J usage is TRBJ1-5; 7 bases line up with TRBD1. Trimming cost V 5 bases and J 0 bases; bases outside gene matches: 5. CDR3 length: 15 residues. Germline V gene lookup returns CDR1 SGHRS and CDR2 YFSETQ. DNA of the CDR3: TGCGCCAGCAGGACGGGGACAGATAGCAATCAGCCCCAGCATTTT. Protein sequence: CASRTGTDSNQPQHF.

The gene calls are TRBV9 and TRBJ1-3, with 8 bases identical to TRBD1. This CDR3 has 17 amino acids. V gave up 0 bases and J gave up 0 bases; unmatched junction bases: 5. The V gene's germline CDR1 is SGDLS and CDR2 YYNGEE. CDR3: CASSVGTGGNSGNTIYF. In DNA form, the CDR3 reads TGTGCCAGCAGCGTAGGTACAGGGGGGAACTCTGGAAACACCATATATTTT.

Comments on this clone: This sample also contains other DNA sequences that code for the same CDR3. The J gene is TRBJ1-3, the V gene TRBV4-3; the D gene is possibly TRBD1 (5 bases). Germline lookup yields CDR1 LGHNA and CDR2 YSLEER. V was clipped by 0 bases and J by 3 bases, with 9 bases between them. There are 15 residues in the CDR3. CDR3 nucleotides: TGCGCCAGCAGCCAAGATTCCGGGGGTGGAAACACCATATATTTT. It yields the protein CASSQDSGGGNTIYF.

J is TRBJ1-1 and V is TRBV2; D is uncertain. The CDR3 covers 12 residues. V was pared by 6 bases and J by 12 bases, with 17 bases between. Germline V gene sequence: CDR1 SNHLY, CDR2 FYNNEI. Here the CDR3 DNA reads TGTGCCAGCAGGGAGATAGTTTCAGGAACTTTCTTT. Amino acid sequence: CASREIVSGTFF.

The V call is TRBV13, the J call TRBJ1-1; D gene uncertain. The CDR3 is 11 residues long. The germline V and J ends were trimmed by 5 bases and 4 bases, with 5 bases remaining between them. CDR1 and CDR2 (germline): PRHDT, FYEKMQ (reference sequence). CDR3: CASSGSTEAFF. In DNA form, the CDR3 reads TGTGCCAGCAGCGGGAGCACTGAAGCTTTCTTT.

The genes are TRBV27 and TRBJ2-6, with D possibly being TRBD1 or TRBD2 (5 bases each). The germline V and J ends were trimmed by 5 bases and 0 bases, with 17 bases remaining between them. Per germline, CDR1 MNHEY and CDR2 SMNVEV (reference sequence). The CDR3 is 18 amino acids. The chain's CDR3 is CASSALEGMGSGANVLTF. For the CDR3, the DNA is TGTGCCAGCAGTGCCCTAGAGGGGATGGGCTCTGGGGCCAACGTCCTGACTTTC.

V is TRBV7-9 and J is TRBJ2-3; 7 nucleotides align to TRBD2. Looked up from germline, CDR1 is SEHNR and CDR2 is FQNEAQ (reference sequence). V was pared by 2 bases and J by 6 bases, with 5 bases of the junction left unmatched. This CDR3 has 14 residues. Written as DNA, the CDR3 is TGTGCCAGCAGCTTAATGCGGGGAGGGGATACGCAGTATTTT. Protein: CASSLMRGGDTQYF.

The rearrangement uses TRBV29-1 and TRBJ2-7; 7 nucleotides match TRBD1. This CDR3 has 14 residues. Germline values: CDR1 SQVTM, CDR2 ANQGSEA. V trimming: 6 bases; J trimming: 5 bases; junction bases outside the gene matches: 13. CDR3 bases: TGCAGCGTGAGCCACCGGGACAGTGCAGACGAGCAGTACTTC. Translated, it gives CSVSHRDSADEQYF.